This TCR beta chain originates from a study of shared clonotypes between healthy human individuals. Whole-study findings and limits: Expectations were that clonotype sharing among donors would be affected by sequencing depth. Estimated clonotype richness was generally higher in naive than memory subsets.

The CDR3 is 13 residues long. The V end lost 5 bases, the J end lost 0 bases, and 10 bases lay between the germline ends. Germline V lookup: CDR1 GTSNPN, CDR2 SVGIG (reference sequence). This clone was seen at least ten times. What it binds is unknown. This table comes from immunoSEQ multiplex PCR, and its TCRdb copy is limited to in-frame clones, with some not included. The profile shows about a million clones, about 74% of them singletons. The sequenced sample was memory CD4+ T cells sorted from blood. Subset defined: CD45RA-negative fraction. The chain carries TRBV30 and TRBJ2-5; D is uncertain. The source of this sequence is a man younger than 30 in good health. The CDR3 region is CAWGPVYQETQYF. In nucleotides, the CDR3 is TGTGCCTGGGGCCCAGTGTACCAAGAGACCCAGTACTTC.